Included here is one T cell receptor (beta chain) sequence, with context. Its target is not known. This record belongs to a study of T cell repertoires in cytomegalovirus infection. As for the study in general: TCR beta signatures that were public indicated CMV infection and matching HLA type.

TCRdb independently ran MiXCR on the reads; one entry per CDR3 protein. The sample includes roughly 920,000 distinct CDR3 sequences, around a third of them seen just once. There are 20 residues in the CDR3. With V trimmed by 0 bases and J by 6 bases, 18 bases remained unmatched. V is TRBV12-3 or TRBV12-4 and J is TRBJ2-1, with TRBD2 matching 9 bases. This TCR was recovered from a human donor in good health (CMV status not recorded). Some clones in this sample may be carry-over from other donors' samples. The sequences come from cultured CD8+ T cells from PBMCs, collected from culture after CMV antigen stimulation. The CDR3 sequence: CASSLARGTAVAGASNEQFF. Here the CDR3 DNA reads TGTGCCAGCAGTTTAGCGCGAGGGACAGCCGTAGCGGGGGCGAGCAATGAGCAGTTCTTC.